This T cell receptor beta chain was sequenced for a study of blood T cells in healthy people across ages. Study-wide background: About one barcoded beta molecule was captured per two T cells (by template switching).

Using a J-beta primer mix together with a sample-barcoded 5' primer, a second PCR was run for about 7 to 12 cycles. TCRdb re-called the 5' RACE reads through MiXCR, storing one row per CDR3 protein. The profile shows 500,000 to 550,000 distinct CDR3 sequences, 20% to 30% of them singletons. These data were also filed under a second study, of T cells of mothers and their children.

This TCR was recovered from a boy aged 5-17 years in good health. Sequenced input: blood.

The CDR3 nucleotides are TGCAGTGCTGGGTTAGCGGGGTACTCCTACGAGCAGTACTTC. Protein sequence: CSAGLAGYSYEQYF. The chain uses TRBV20-1 and TRBJ2-5; 8 bases map to TRBD2. The better agreement between TRBJ2-7 and the DNA end casts doubt on the J call. CDR1 DFQATT and CDR2 SNEGSKA come from the germline V gene (reference sequence). The CDR3 is made up of 14 amino acids.